Sequencing of this TCR beta chain was carried out in a study of cytotoxic CD8 clonotypes in ibrutinib-treated CLL (dated by TCRdb to the early 2020s). For the study in its entirety: The cohort was composed of about 10 relapsed/refractory and roughly 15 treatment-naive patients; IGHV unmutated status was identified in 17 patients. Responses were partial in 24 patients and complete in 2; after median about 70 months follow-up, around 15 stayed in remission and about twelve progressed. Samples at response were collected after a median of approximately twelve months of treatment, with a range of about 6 to 40 months. Samples averaged about 260,000 productive templates and tens of thousands of productive rearrangements. Longitudinal samples were available for about 30% of the roughly 86 trial participants. Cryopreserved peripheral blood mononuclear cells were collected before treatment, at response, and at either disease progression or sustained remission. All remission and progressive disease samples were collected while patients were still receiving ibrutinib.

Findings and caveats that apply to the study as a whole: Public clonotypes were rare and either shrank or stayed stable during treatment, and the rise in clonality at ibrutinib response reflected expansion of private clonotypes. At baseline, clonality was higher than in age-matched healthy donors and showed a strong correlation with circulating CD8+ T-cell counts. Clonality increased at ibrutinib response, stayed stable in sustained remission, and fell back toward baseline at progression. Sampling times were not matched between sustained-remission and progressing patients, and lymph node repertoires were not studied.

For TCR beta library preparation, roughly 2.2 micrograms of genomic DNA were isolated from cryopreserved PBMCs. Longitudinal blood samples from CLL patients receiving ibrutinib monotherapy were subjected to high-throughput TCR beta sequencing. The patients were enrolled in a single-center, open-label phase 2 trial of ibrutinib monotherapy. To note about this clone: No cognate antigen has been identified for it. Per-base quality was not reported, and no clone a single base away is much larger than it.

Each clonotype received, on average, around 10x coverage in deep resolution sequencing performed on a MiSeq, where the target depth lay between 1 in 1 million and 1 in 200,000 T cells. TCR beta libraries were generated with the immunoSEQ hsTCRB Kit. Processing in the source paper ran as follows. Data were analyzed with ImmunoSEQ Data Assistant and ImmunoSEQ Analyzer, with V, D and J genes assigned per IMGT definitions. Clonality, which ranges from 0 to 1, was calculated by subtracting the normalized Shannon entropy of productive rearrangement frequencies from one. Only overrepresented clonotypes making up at least 0.05% of each patient's repertoire were included in the public clonotype analysis. Thirteen age-matched healthy donor repertoires from immuneACCESS served as clonality controls. Held by TCRdb, this immuneACCESS table contains in-frame sequences only and omits some clones. Under half of the omission traces to an unresolved V gene where checked; the cause of the rest is unknown. That table gives V, J and clone size, and the DNA gave D and trimming. The sample yields around 150,000 clones; 80% were counted once. Jointly, the top ten make up 7.5% to 8% of the sample.

The junction carries 7 bases between V and J, which are trimmed by 2 bases and 11 bases respectively. The germline V gene specifies SGHTA as CDR1 and FQGNSA as CDR2. There are 12 amino acids in the CDR3, from cysteine to phenylalanine inclusive. The kept DNA is CDR3 alone, 36 bases in frame from the first base. This sequence uses TRBV7-2 and TRBJ1-6; there is no confident call for the D gene. The clonotype was recovered from a human donor with chronic lymphocytic leukemia. The source material was PBMCs, sampled after 36 months of ibrutinib treatment. CDR3 reads: CASSLRPTPLHF. The bases are TGTGCCAGCAGCTTAAGGCCAACACCCCTCCACTTT.